The 23 T cell receptor beta chains given below trace back to one sample, sequenced in a study of metastatic and nonmetastatic thyroid tumors. TCRdb re-called the PCR reads with MiXCR. Of 16,000 or so clones in the sample, more than 20% were seen once. Among the patients, none had received any treatment before thyroid surgery. The sequencing sample was made of adjacent normal tissue. These receptor sequences come from a female donor with papillary thyroid cancer or a benign thyroid nodule (not recorded which). Some clones in this sample may be carry-over from other donors' samples.

This clone occurred a few times. The J gene is TRBJ1-6, the V gene TRBV10-1; 7 nucleotides match TRBD1. Germline V lookup: CDR1 WNHNN, CDR2 SYGVQD (reference sequence). The CDR3 extends over 18 amino acids. J lost 7 bases, V lost 7 bases, and 19 bases had no gene match. In DNA, the CDR3 is TGCGCCAGCATTAAACGGGACAGTAACAAGGGGGGCAATTCACCCCTCCACTTT. It codes for CASIKRDSNKGGNSPLHF.

This clone was recorded a few times. CDR3 DNA: TGTGCCAGCAGCTTGTGGGGCGAAGGGAATCAGCCCCAGCATTTT. It specifies CASSLWGEGNQPQHF. The chain recombines TRBV5-5 with TRBJ1-5, with D maybe TRBD1 (5 bases). The V and J ends lost 1 base and 4 bases respectively, with 12 bases between them. CDR3 length equals 15 residues. Germline values: CDR1 SGHKS, CDR2 YYEKEE (reference sequence).

For this clone: A single base separates this from a much larger clone, so it may be a read error. The chain links TRBV11-3 to TRBJ2-7, with TRBD2 as a possible D gene (5 bases). Trimming removed 6 bases at V and 4 bases at J, with 16 bases between. The CDR3 runs to 14 residues. Germline CDR1 SGHNT, CDR2 YENEEA. The CDR3 coding sequence is TGTGCCAGCAGGTGGCCTCTATCGGGGTACGAGCAGTACTTC. This codes for CASRWPLSGYEQYF.

With regard to this clone: This likely comes from a read error, as the CDR3 has no conserved phenylalanine or tryptophan at its end. No DNA is shown, since the ends of the CDR3 on it are uncertain; the CDR3 is the one TCRdb lists. V and J are TRBV2 and TRBJ2-7; the table's D call of TRBD2 was not tested on the DNA. The germline gives CDR1 SNHLY, CDR2 FYNNEI. The CDR3 has 19 residues if both end residues are counted. The CDR3: CASRKSAGGPITSQDEQNL.

The chain recombines TRBV19 with TRBJ1-2; 7 bases are a match to TRBD1. Per the germline V gene, CDR1 is LNHDA and CDR2 is SQIVND (reference sequence). CDR3 length: 13 residues. Trimming cost V 6 bases and J 8 bases; bases outside gene matches: 9. For the CDR3, the DNA is TGTGCCAGTAGCCACCGACAGGGTAACGGCTACACCTTC. Translation gives CASSHRQGNGYTF.

In its sample, this clone was seen once. At one end, the junction sequence differs from germline, possibly due to a read error. This chain connects TRBV5-1 to TRBJ2-1, with 7 bases aligning to TRBD2. CDR1 is SGHRS and CDR2 is YFSETQ in the germline V gene. This CDR3 is 15 amino acids long. CDR3 DNA sequence: TGCGCCAGCAGCTTCGGTGCGGGGGACTACAATGAGCGGTTCTTC. It translates to CASSFGAGDYNERFF.

This clone was seen more than once but under ten times. The chain combines TRBV3-1 with TRBJ1-2; D remains ambiguous. Deletions cut 0 bases from V and 4 bases from J, with 15 bases between. This CDR3 has 16 amino acids. Germline V gene lookup returns CDR1 LGHDT and CDR2 YNNKEL (reference sequence). The DNA of the CDR3 is TGTGCCAGCAGCCAAGATTCGTACGGGGTGAGCTATGGCTACACCTTC. Translating gives CASSQDSYGVSYGYTF.

The CDR3 spells CASSPGLGPLKTQYF. CDR3 in DNA: TGCGCCAGCAGCCCGGGACTAGGCCCGCTGAAGACGCAGTATTTT. The V and J genes are TRBV4-1 and TRBJ2-3; the match to TRBD2 covers 8 bases. The V gene's germline CDR1 is MGHRA and CDR2 YSYEKL. This CDR3 comprises 15 residues. V dropped 4 bases and J dropped 9; count of bases not matched to a gene: 12.

This chain connects TRBV7-9 to TRBJ2-7; 10 bases match TRBD2. Per the germline V gene, CDR1 is SEHNR and CDR2 is FQNEAQ (reference sequence). The CDR3 consists of 15 residues. J lost 6 bases, V lost 3 bases, and 8 bases had no gene match. The CDR3 nucleotides read TGTGCCAGCAGCTTGGCTAGCGGGAGCAGTTTCGAGCAGTACTTC. It specifies CASSLASGSSFEQYF.

This clone was seen a handful of times. The chain uses TRBV7-6 and TRBJ2-2; D call uncertain. From germline, CDR1 is SGHVS and CDR2 FNYEAQ. The CDR3 length is 11 residues. With 7 bases removed from V and 7 bases from J, the gap between germline ends came to 7 bases. The CDR3 region has the DNA TGTGCCAGCAAGGGCGACGGGGAGCTGTTTTTT. Amino acids: CASKGDGELFF.

V usage is TRBV6-1 and J usage is TRBJ1-1; D is unresolved. In germline, CDR1 is MNHNS, CDR2 SASEGT. CDR3 length: 14 amino acids. Trimming pared 6 bases from V and 1 base from J, leaving 12 bases between. The CDR3 is CASRTPGRNTEAFF. CDR3 sequence (DNA): TGTGCCAGCAGAACCCCCGGGCGGAACACTGAAGCTTTCTTT.

This clone was found many times. This chain connects TRBV6-1 to TRBJ1-1, with TRBD1 as a possible D gene (6 bases). Trimming cost V 0 bases and J 4 bases, with 12 bases left between them. CDR3 length: 15 amino acids. Germline loops: CDR1 MNHNS, CDR2 SASEGT. CDR3 nucleotide sequence: TGTGCCAGCAGTGAAGCGGCAGGGGAGGGCACTGAAGCTTTCTTT. Its translation is CASSEAAGEGTEAFF.

This clone appeared a single time. This sequence joins TRBV11-3 and TRBJ1-2, with D perhaps TRBD1 (5 bases). The V end lost 0 bases, the J end lost 5 bases, and 10 bases lay between the germline ends. This CDR3 contains 14 residues. The germline CDR1 and CDR2 sequences are SGHNT and YENEEA. This CDR3 reads CASSLDRAYYGYTF. The CDR3 DNA follows: TGTGCCAGCAGCTTAGACAGGGCGTATTATGGCTACACCTTC.

This clone was picked up many times. The V call is TRBV6-1, the J call TRBJ2-7; tentatively, D is TRBD2 (5 bases). V lost 1 base and J 0 bases, leaving 7 bases between the germline ends. Germline V gives CDR1 MNHNS, CDR2 SASEGT. There are 14 residues in the CDR3. In DNA, the CDR3 is TGTGCCAGCAGTGAAGTCGCGGGCTCCTACGAGCAGTACTTC. Translation: CASSEVAGSYEQYF.

This clone was found a few times. This chain links TRBV2 with TRBJ2-7; 11 positions match TRBD1. Germline lookup yields CDR1 SNHLY and CDR2 FYNNEI. The CDR3 length is 15 residues. J gave up 5 bases and V 4 bases, and 7 bases lay outside the gene matches. CDR3 loop: CASSAGQGAGHEQYF. The DNA for the CDR3 is TGTGCCAGCAGTGCCGGACAGGGGGCGGGCCACGAGCAGTACTTC.

This clone appeared a few times. This sequence joins TRBV7-2 and TRBJ2-2; D might be TRBD1 (6 bases). The V and J ends lost 5 bases and 6 bases respectively, with 7 bases between them. The CDR3 is made up of 12 amino acids. CDR1 is SGHTA, CDR2 FQGNSA, per germline. CDR3 sequence: CASSQGSGELFF. As DNA, the CDR3 is TGTGCCAGCAGCCAGGGGTCCGGGGAGCTGTTTTTT.

This clone was seen just once. The J gene is TRBJ2-1, the V gene TRBV30; 7 nucleotides match TRBD2. The V gene end was trimmed by 4 bases and the J gene end by 0 bases; junction bases not matched to a gene: 6. This CDR3 spans 15 amino acids. CDR1 and CDR2 from the germline V gene are GTSNPN and SVGIG (reference sequence). The CDR3 reads CAWTWGGTSYNEQFF. The CDR3 DNA follows: TGTGCCTGGACCTGGGGGGGGACCTCCTACAATGAGCAGTTCTTC.

V and J are TRBV12-5 and TRBJ2-2; D is undetermined. The V end was cut by 6 bases, the J end by 5 bases, with 13 bases between. Germline values: CDR1 LGHNT, CDR2 FRNRAP. This CDR3 has 14 residues. CDR3 DNA: TGTGCTAGTGGCAAAACGGACCGGACCGGGGAGCTGTTTTTT. Translated, it gives CASGKTDRTGELFF. Complete variable domain (other parts from reference TRBV12-5 and TRBJ2-2): DARVTQTPRHKVTEMGQEVTMRCQPILGHNTVFWYRQTMMQGLELLAYFRNRAPLDDSGMPKDRFSAEMPDATLATLKIQPSEPRDSAVYFCASGKTDRTGELFFGEGSRLTVL.

There are a few counts of this clone. The J gene is TRBJ2-7, the V gene TRBV29-1; possibly TRBD1 or TRBD2 for D (6 bases each). Germline V gene sequence: CDR1 SQVTM, CDR2 ANQGSEA. The V gene lost 2 bases and the J gene lost 3 bases, with 14 bases spanning the gap. CDR3 length: 14 amino acids. The CDR3 reads CSVEIQGGYYEQYF. CDR3 sequence (DNA): TGCAGCGTTGAAATTCAAGGGGGGTACTACGAGCAGTACTTC.

This clone was seen more than once but under ten times. The chain is built from TRBV6-5 and TRBJ2-2; D is possibly TRBD1 (6 bases). The germline V gene encodes CDR1 MNHEY and CDR2 SVGAGI. The CDR3 contains 16 residues. The V end was cut by 2 bases, the J end by 1 base, with 11 bases between. DNA of the CDR3: TGTGCCAGCAGTTACAGGGGACATATGAACACCGGGGAGCTGTTTTTT. Protein sequence: CASSYRGHMNTGELFF.

This sequence joins TRBV2 and TRBJ2-1; 11 bases fit TRBD1. Trimming took 6 bases from V and 9 from J; bases not matched to a gene: 7. The V gene's germline CDR1 is SNHLY and CDR2 FYNNEI. CDR3 length equals 14 residues. CDR3 sequence: CASSPGQGAGEQFF. The DNA for the CDR3 is TGTGCCAGCAGCCCCGGACAGGGGGCGGGTGAGCAGTTCTTC.

Of note for this clone: A much larger clone is a single base away; this may be a read error. V is TRBV30 and J is TRBJ1-2; 8 bases are a match to TRBD1. The germline V gene has CDR1 GTSNPN and CDR2 SVGIG (reference sequence). This CDR3 is built from 14 residues. V lost 1 base, J lost 8 bases, and 9 bases stayed unmatched. The CDR3 loop is CAWSEGQGAEGYTF. CDR3 nucleotides: TGTGCCTGGAGTGAAGGACAGGGAGCTGAGGGCTACACCTTC.

V and J are TRBV7-3 and TRBJ2-1, with 11 bases that match TRBD2. J gave up 7 bases and V 0 bases, and 2 bases lay outside the gene matches. The CDR3 length is 15 residues. Looked up from germline, CDR1 is SGHTA and CDR2 is FQGTGA. The CDR3 DNA is TGTGCCAGCAGCTTAACTAGCGGGAGGGCGAATGAGCAGTTCTTC. Its translation: CASSLTSGRANEQFF.